The TCR beta chain described here comes from a study of blood T cell repertoires in COVID-19. At the level of the study: Acute-phase and convalescent COVID-19 samples originated in the United States, Italy and Spain. The analysed material was cDNA or gDNA that came from T cells, B-cell-depleted T cells, or PBMCs.

Germline V gives CDR1 SGHRS, CDR2 YFSETQ. With 5 bases clipped from V and 9 bases from J, the junction kept 4 bases outside the gene matches. The CDR3 runs to 13 residues. Authors' data handling: The assay estimated nucleated cells by amplifying reference gene primers. Profiled with immunoSEQ multiplex PCR; TCRdb holds only in-frame clones, not every one. V, J and clone size are those of that table, while D and trimming were read from the DNA. The sample holds just over 95,000 clones, 82% seen once. This TCR was sampled from a man older than 75 with acute or convalescent COVID-19. Sample: peripheral blood. V and J are TRBV5-1 and TRBJ1-6; 8 positions match TRBD1. CDR3 protein: CASRGQGTSPLHF. The CDR3 DNA reads TGCGCCAGCAGAGGACAGGGAACTTCACCCCTCCACTTT.